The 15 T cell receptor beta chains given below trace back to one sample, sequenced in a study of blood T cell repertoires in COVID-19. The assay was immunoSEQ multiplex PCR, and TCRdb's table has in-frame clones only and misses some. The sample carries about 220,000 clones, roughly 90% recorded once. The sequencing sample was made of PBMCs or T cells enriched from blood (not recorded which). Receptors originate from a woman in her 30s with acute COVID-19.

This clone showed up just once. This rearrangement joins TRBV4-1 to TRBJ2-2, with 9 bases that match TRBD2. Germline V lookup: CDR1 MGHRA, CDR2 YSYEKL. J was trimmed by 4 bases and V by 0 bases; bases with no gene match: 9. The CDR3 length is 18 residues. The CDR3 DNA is TGCGCCAGCAGCCAAGACACCGGAAGCGGGGGGACCACCGGGGAGCTGTTTTTT. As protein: CASSQDTGSGGTTGELFF.

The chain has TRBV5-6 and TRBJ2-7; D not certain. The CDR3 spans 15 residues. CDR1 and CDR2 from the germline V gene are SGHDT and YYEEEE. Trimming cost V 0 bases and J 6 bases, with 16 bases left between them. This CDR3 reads CASSLGLFLWVEQYF. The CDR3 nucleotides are TGTGCCAGCAGCTTGGGACTGTTCCTTTGGGTCGAGCAGTACTTC.

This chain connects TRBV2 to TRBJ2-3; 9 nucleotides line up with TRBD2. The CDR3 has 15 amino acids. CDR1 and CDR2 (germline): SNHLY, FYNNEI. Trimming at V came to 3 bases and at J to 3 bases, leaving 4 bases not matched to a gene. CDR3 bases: TGTGCCAGCAGTGATGGAGCGGGGGGTACAGATACGCAGTATTTT. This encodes CASSDGAGGTDTQYF.

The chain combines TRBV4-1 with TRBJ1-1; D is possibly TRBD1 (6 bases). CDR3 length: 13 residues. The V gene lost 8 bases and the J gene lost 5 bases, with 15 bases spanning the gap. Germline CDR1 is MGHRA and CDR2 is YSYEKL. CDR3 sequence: CASGGGGDTEAFF. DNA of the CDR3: TGCGCCAGCGGAGGGGGGGGAGATACTGAAGCTTTCTTT.

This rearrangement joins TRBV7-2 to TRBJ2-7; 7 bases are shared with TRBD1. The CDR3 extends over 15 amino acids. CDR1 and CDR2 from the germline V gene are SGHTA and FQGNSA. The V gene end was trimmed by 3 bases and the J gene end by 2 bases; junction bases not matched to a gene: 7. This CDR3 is CASSFSSGQPYEQYF. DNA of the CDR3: TGTGCCAGCAGCTTCTCCTCGGGACAGCCCTACGAGCAGTACTTC.

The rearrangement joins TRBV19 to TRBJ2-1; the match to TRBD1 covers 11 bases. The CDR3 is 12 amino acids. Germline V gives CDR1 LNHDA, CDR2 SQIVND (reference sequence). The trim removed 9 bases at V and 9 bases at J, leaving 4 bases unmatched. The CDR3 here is CASGQGAGEQFF. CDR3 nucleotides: TGTGCCAGCGGACAGGGGGCAGGTGAGCAGTTCTTC. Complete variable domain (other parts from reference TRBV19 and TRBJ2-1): DGGITQSPKYLFRKEGQNVTLSCEQNLNHDAMYWYRQDPGQGLRLIYYSQIVNDFQKGDIAEGYSVSREKKESFPLTVTSAQKNPTAFYLCASGQGAGEQFFGPGTRLTVL.

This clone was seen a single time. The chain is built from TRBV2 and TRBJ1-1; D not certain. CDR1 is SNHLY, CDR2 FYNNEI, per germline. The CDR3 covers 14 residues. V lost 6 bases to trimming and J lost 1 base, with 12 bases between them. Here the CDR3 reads CASRPDTKNTEAFF. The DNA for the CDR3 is TGTGCCAGCAGGCCCGACACCAAGAACACTGAAGCTTTCTTT. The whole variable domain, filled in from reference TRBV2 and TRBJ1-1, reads EPEVTQTPSHQVTQMGQEVILRCVPISNHLYFYWYRQILGQKVEFLVSFYNNEISEKSEIFDDQFSVERPDGSNFTLKIRSTKLEDSAMYFCASRPDTKNTEAFFGQGTRLTVV.

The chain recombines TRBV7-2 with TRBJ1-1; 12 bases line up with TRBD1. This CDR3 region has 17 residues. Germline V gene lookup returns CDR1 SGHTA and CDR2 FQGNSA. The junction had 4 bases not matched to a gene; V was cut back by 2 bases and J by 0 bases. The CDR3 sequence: CASSLLGQGAMNTEAFF. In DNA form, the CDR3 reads TGTGCCAGCAGCTTATTGGGACAGGGGGCAATGAACACTGAAGCTTTCTTT.

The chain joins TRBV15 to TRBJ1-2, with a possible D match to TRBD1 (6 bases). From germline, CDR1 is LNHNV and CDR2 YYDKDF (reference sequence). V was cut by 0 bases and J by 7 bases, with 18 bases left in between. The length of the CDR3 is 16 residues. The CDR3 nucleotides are TGTGCCACCAGCAGAGATCGGCAGGGGTTATTTGGTGGCTACACCTTC. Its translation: CATSRDRQGLFGGYTF.

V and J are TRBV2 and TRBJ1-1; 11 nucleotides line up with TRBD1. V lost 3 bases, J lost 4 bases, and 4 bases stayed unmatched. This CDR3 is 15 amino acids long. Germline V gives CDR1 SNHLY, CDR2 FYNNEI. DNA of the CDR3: TGTGCCAGCAGTGACCGGACAGGGGGCTTCACTGAAGCTTTCTTT. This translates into CASSDRTGGFTEAFF.

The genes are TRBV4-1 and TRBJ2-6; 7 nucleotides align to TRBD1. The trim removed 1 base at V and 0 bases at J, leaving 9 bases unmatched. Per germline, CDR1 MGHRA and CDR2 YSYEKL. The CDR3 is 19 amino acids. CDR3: CASSQGRQGSLSGANVLTF. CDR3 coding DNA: TGCGCCAGCAGCCAAGGTAGACAGGGCTCCCTCTCTGGGGCCAACGTCCTGACTTTC.

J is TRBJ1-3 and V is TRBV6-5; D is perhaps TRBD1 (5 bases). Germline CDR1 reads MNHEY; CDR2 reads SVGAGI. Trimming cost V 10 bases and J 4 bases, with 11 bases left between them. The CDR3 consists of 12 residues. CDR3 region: CATREHGNTIYF. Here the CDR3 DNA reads TGTGCCACCAGGGAGCACGGAAACACCATATATTTT.

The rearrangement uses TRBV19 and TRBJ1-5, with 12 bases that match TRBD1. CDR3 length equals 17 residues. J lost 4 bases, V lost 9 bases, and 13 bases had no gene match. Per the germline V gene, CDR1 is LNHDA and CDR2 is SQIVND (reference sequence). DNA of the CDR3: TGTGCCAGCCACGGGACAGGGGGCATTCTCTGGAATCAGCCCCAGCATTTT. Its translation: CASHGTGGILWNQPQHF.

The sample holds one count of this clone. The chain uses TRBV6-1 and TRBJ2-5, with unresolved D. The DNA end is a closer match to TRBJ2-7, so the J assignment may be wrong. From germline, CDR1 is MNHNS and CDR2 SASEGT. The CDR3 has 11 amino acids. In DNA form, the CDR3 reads TGTGCCAGCAGTGAAGCCCACGAGCAGTACTTC. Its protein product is CASSEAHEQYF.

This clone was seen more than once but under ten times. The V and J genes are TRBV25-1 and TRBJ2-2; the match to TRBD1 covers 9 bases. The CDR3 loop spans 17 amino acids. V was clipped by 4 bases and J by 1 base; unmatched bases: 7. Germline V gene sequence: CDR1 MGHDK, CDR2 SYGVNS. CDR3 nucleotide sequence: TGTGCCAGCAGTGGATCTCCGGGACAGGGGAACACCGGGGAGCTGTTTTTT. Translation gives CASSGSPGQGNTGELFF.